A selection of T cell receptor beta chains follows, all from one sample in a study of molecular identifiers for immune sequencing clone quantification. TCRdb re-analysed the PCR reads in MiXCR, keeping a single row per CDR3 protein. Among some 320,000 distinct CDR3 sequences listed, roughly a quarter were seen once. The sequencing input was naive CD8+ T cells from blood, with Jurkat cell RNA spiked in. The receptors here all came from a human donor in good health. Some libraries in this study had Jurkat cell RNA spiked in. The conserved cysteine and the conserved F or W are not part of the CDR3 here.

V	J	CDR3
TRBV7-9	TRBJ1-1	ASSLASGGGTEAF
TRBV27	TRBJ2-7	ASSPAAGSPDEQY
TRBV7-9	TRBJ2-2	ASSTDRTGSSTGELF
TRBV4-1	TRBJ1-6	ASSLDRAGNSPLH
TRBV12-3/TRBV12-4	TRBJ1-1	ASSSGQGSTEAF
TRBV10-3	TRBJ1-1	AISPQQGPEAF
TRBV7-9	TRBJ1-1	ASSSQPQRRGTQAF
TRBV4-1	TRBJ1-1	ASSQDDGSFGVNTEAF
TRBV29-1	TRBJ2-7	SVEEPGSRSYEQY
TRBV4-3	TRBJ1-5	ASSRGDNQPQH
TRBV3-1	TRBJ2-7	ASSPTGVGYEQY
TRBV5-1	TRBJ2-3	ASSLLGSNTDTQY
TRBV2	TRBJ2-3	ASNGLAESTDTQY
TRBV12-3/TRBV12-4	TRBJ2-7	ASSLWETGSHEQY
TRBV10-3	TRBJ2-7	AIRDAQGSYEQY
TRBV4-3	TRBJ2-1	ASRLMGLFYNEQF